The 22 T cell receptor beta chains below all came from one sample that was sequenced in a study of T-cell reconstitution after alpha-beta-depleted transplantation in children. Unique molecular identifiers were used to barcode this TCRbeta library. TCRdb used MiXCR to reprocess the PCR reads, holding one entry per CDR3 protein. Of about 240,000 distinct CDR3 sequences listed, 12% are singletons. The source was PBMCs from the stem cell graft donor, collected from the stem cell graft. These receptors all come from a human donor who donated a stem cell graft to a child with acute lymphoblastic leukemia.

This clonotype was found many times. The gene calls are TRBV7-3 and TRBJ2-3, with 8 bases fitting TRBD2. The CDR3 totals 14 residues. J gave up 6 bases and V 5 bases, and 7 bases lay outside the gene matches. Germline assignment: CDR1 SGHTA and CDR2 FQGTGA. DNA of the CDR3: TGTGCCAGCAGCGTGGGACTAGATAGTGATACGCAGTATTTT. Translated: CASSVGLDSDTQYF. Filled out from reference TRBV7-3 and TRBJ2-3, the complete variable domain reads GAGVSQTPSNKVTEKGKYVELRCDPISGHTALYWYRQSLGQGPEFLIYFQGTGAADDSGLPNDRFFAVRPEGSVSTLKIQRTERGDSAVYLCASSVGLDSDTQYFGPGTRLTVL.

This clonotype has only a few counts. The chain uses TRBV15 and TRBJ2-1, with D perhaps given as TRBD1 or TRBD2 (5 bases each). CDR1 LNHNV and CDR2 YYDKDF come from the germline V gene (reference sequence). The V end was cut by 2 bases, the J end by 14 bases, with 16 bases between. The CDR3 consists of 13 residues. The CDR3 here is CATSRSGTGSKFF. The CDR3 bases are TGTGCCACCAGCAGATCGGGGACCGGATCGAAGTTCTTC.

This clonotype has a count of ten or more. This rearrangement joins TRBV6-1 to TRBJ2-2; TRBD1 is a possible D gene (6 bases). This CDR3 comprises 14 residues. V lost 7 bases to trimming and J lost 2 bases, with 11 bases between them. CDR1 and CDR2 (germline): MNHNS, SASEGT. The chain's CDR3 is CASTGTHNTGELFF. DNA of the CDR3: TGTGCCAGCACTGGGACACATAACACCGGGGAGCTGTTTTTT.

This clonotype was seen a few times. The rearrangement uses TRBV7-9 and TRBJ1-5; TRBD1 aligns across 11 bases. Germline CDR1 and CDR2: SEHNR and FQNEAQ (reference sequence). CDR3 size: 19 residues. V gave up 5 bases and J gave up 0 bases; unmatched junction bases: 12. The CDR3 region is CASSRYSGTGGVSNQPQHF. CDR3 sequence (DNA): TGTGCCAGCAGCCGATACTCCGGGACAGGGGGTGTTAGCAATCAGCCCCAGCATTTT.

Details on this clonotype: A read error is possible here, since a much larger clone lies one base away. This chain joins TRBV12-3 or TRBV12-4 and TRBJ1-3, with D perhaps TRBD1 (5 bases). CDR3 length: 14 amino acids. CDR3 sequence reads: CASTPDISGNTINF. CDR3 sequence (DNA): TGTGCCAGCACCCCGGACATCTCTGGAAACACCATAAATTTT.

Regarding this clonotype: This clone may be a read error of a much larger clone one base away. The V gene is TRBV20-1, the J gene TRBJ2-5, with TRBD1 identical over 8 bases. Germline loops: CDR1 DFQATT, CDR2 SNEGSKA (reference sequence). V shed 1 base and J 5 bases; nucleotides not matched to a gene: 6. This CDR3 is built from 14 residues. The CDR3 region is CSARAGTGHETQYF. In DNA, the CDR3 is TGCAGTGCTAGAGCCGGGACAGGTCACGAGACCCAGTACTTC.

There are many counts of this clonotype. This rearrangement joins TRBV21-1 to TRBJ2-1; the D call TRBD1 from the table was never checked on the DNA. TRBV21-1 is shown as a pseudogene. The CDR3 is 19 residues long. CDR3 sequence reads: CASSKALGPLTGSYNEQFF. The CDR3 nucleotides read TGTGCCAGCAGCAAAGCGCTGGGTCCCCTGACAGGGTCCTACAATGAGCAGTTCTTC.

The chain links TRBV7-2 to TRBJ2-7; TRBD2 is a possible D gene (6 bases). The germline V gene has CDR1 SGHTA and CDR2 FQGNSA. The CDR3 loop spans 16 amino acids. The V end was cut by 0 bases, the J end by 2 bases, with 14 bases between. The CDR3 loop reads CASSLARGGETYEQYF. For the CDR3, the DNA is TGTGCCAGCAGCTTAGCGCGGGGCGGGGAAACCTACGAGCAGTACTTC.

This clonotype showed up many times. The chain combines TRBV20-1 with TRBJ2-5; D perhaps matches TRBD1 (6 bases). Germline CDR1 and CDR2: DFQATT and SNEGSKA (reference sequence). The CDR3 spans 13 residues. V lost 3 bases and J lost 4, with 12 bases in between. In DNA, the CDR3 is TGCAGTGCTAGGAGGGGGTATGGAGAGACCCAGTACTTC. Its translation: CSARRGYGETQYF.

This clonotype was detected ten times or more. The chain carries TRBV5-5 and TRBJ2-7; 9 bases are a match to TRBD2. J was trimmed by 1 base and V by 4 bases; bases with no gene match: 9. Germline CDR1 SGHKS, CDR2 YYEKEE (reference sequence). The CDR3 loop spans 16 amino acids. The CDR3 reads CASSLTGTSYSYEQYF. CDR3 DNA: TGTGCCAGCAGCCTAACCGGGACTAGCTATTCCTACGAGCAGTACTTC. Full variable domain (rest looked up from reference TRBV5-5 and TRBJ2-7): DAGVTQSPTHLIKTRGQQVTLRCSPISGHKSVSWYQQVLGQGPQFIFQYYEKEERGRGNFPDRFSARQFPNYSSELNVNALLLGDSALYLCASSLTGTSYSYEQYFGPGTRLTVT.

This clonotype came up many times. This chain uses TRBV6-2 or TRBV6-3 with TRBJ2-4; TRBD2 agrees at 12 bases. This CDR3 has 16 residues. Trimming took 6 bases from V and 1 from J; bases not matched to a gene: 4. The germline gives CDR1 MNHEY, CDR2 SVGEGT. This CDR3 reads CASRFTSGRAKNIQYF. CDR3 DNA: TGTGCCAGCAGATTCACTAGCGGGAGGGCCAAAAACATTCAGTACTTC.

This clonotype was observed many times. The chain links TRBV6-1 to TRBJ2-4, with 8 bases lining up with TRBD1. The CDR3 spans 16 residues. CDR1 is MNHNS and CDR2 is SASEGT in the germline V gene. V lost 0 bases to trimming and J lost 6 bases; unmatched junction nucleotides: 7. The CDR3 is CASSEAGTGGGNIQYF. The CDR3 DNA reads TGTGCCAGCAGTGAAGCTGGGACAGGAGGAGGAAACATTCAGTACTTC.

There are many counts of this clonotype. CDR3 loop: CAWSGENTGELFF. The CDR3 DNA follows: TGTGCCTGGAGTGGGGAGAACACCGGGGAGCTGTTTTTT. The chain links TRBV30 to TRBJ2-2; D gene uncertain. Germline V lookup: CDR1 GTSNPN, CDR2 SVGIG (reference sequence). Deletions cut 1 base from V and 1 base from J, with 4 bases between. The CDR3 is made up of 13 amino acids.

This clonotype was found many times. The chain links TRBV20-1 to TRBJ1-6; tentative D call: TRBD1 (6 bases). Germline lookup yields CDR1 DFQATT and CDR2 SNEGSKA (reference sequence). The CDR3 runs 16 residues. Trimming stripped 2 bases from V and 4 bases from J, with 15 bases between. CDR3 in DNA: TGCAGTGCTAGAAGGGACACAGCACTATATAATTCACCCCTCCACTTT. Translated, it gives CSARRDTALYNSPLHF.

This clonotype was seen ten or more times. V is TRBV7-9 and J is TRBJ2-2; a weak D match, TRBD2 (6 bases). Germline V lookup: CDR1 SEHNR, CDR2 FQNEAQ (reference sequence). The V gene lost 5 bases and the J gene lost 1 base, with 11 bases spanning the gap. The CDR3 is 15 amino acids. CDR3 residues: CASSQWEVNTGELFF. The CDR3 DNA is TGTGCCAGCAGCCAATGGGAGGTGAACACCGGGGAGCTGTTTTTT.

Ten or more counts support this clonotype. The rearrangement links TRBV3-1 to TRBJ2-3; the D gene is possibly TRBD1 (5 bases). The V end was cut by 0 bases, the J end by 0 bases, with 10 bases between. The CDR3 is 16 residues long. Per germline, CDR1 LGHDT and CDR2 YNNKEL (reference sequence). CDR3 coding DNA: TGTGCCAGCAGCCAAGATTGGGGCGGTAGCACAGATACGCAGTATTTT. Protein sequence: CASSQDWGGSTDTQYF.

This clonotype was recorded a few times. The rearrangement joins TRBV19 to TRBJ1-5, with unresolved D. V lost 3 bases, J lost 10 bases, and 16 bases lay in between. The CDR3 runs 14 residues. Germline lookup yields CDR1 LNHDA and CDR2 SQIVND (reference sequence). The CDR3 bases are TGTGCCAGTAGTATGTCGAGGGCCCACGGACCCCAGCATTTT. It yields the protein CASSMSRAHGPQHF.

This clonotype occurred many times. The chain is built from TRBV20-1 and TRBJ2-5; 7 bases are a match to TRBD2. This CDR3 comprises 13 residues. The trim removed 6 bases at V and 5 bases at J, leaving 9 bases unmatched. CDR1 and CDR2 (germline): DFQATT, SNEGSKA (reference sequence). The CDR3 DNA reads as TGCAGTGCCGAAGGAGCGGGGACGGAGACCCAGTACTTC. As protein: CSAEGAGTETQYF.

The sample holds many counts of this clonotype. The chain combines TRBV29-1 with TRBJ2-2, with 7 bases lining up with TRBD1. CDR3 length: 16 amino acids. Germline assignment: CDR1 SQVTM and CDR2 ANQGSEA. V was pared by 5 bases and J by 3 bases, with 12 bases of the junction left unmatched. CDR3 sequence (DNA): TGCAGCGTTTACGGCTCCGGGACAGTCGACACCGGGGAGCTGTTTTTT. Protein product: CSVYGSGTVDTGELFF.

This clonotype was counted at least ten times. The J gene is TRBJ1-4, the V gene TRBV7-9, with 9 nucleotides matching TRBD1. CDR3 length equals 15 residues. Per the germline V gene, CDR1 is SEHNR and CDR2 is FQNEAQ (reference sequence). After removal of 2 bases from V and 5 bases from J, the junction contained 3 bases not matched to a gene. CDR3 amino acids: CASSLSGQGNEKLFF. Written as DNA, the CDR3 is TGTGCCAGCAGCTTATCTGGACAGGGGAATGAAAAACTGTTTTTT.

This clonotype occurred many times. The gene calls are TRBV20-1 and TRBJ2-7, with 7 bases aligning to TRBD2. This CDR3 has 12 residues. V was pared by 5 bases and J by 3 bases, with 4 bases of the junction left unmatched. Germline lookup yields CDR1 DFQATT and CDR2 SNEGSKA (reference sequence). The CDR3 is CSASGGSYEQYF. The CDR3 coding sequence is TGCAGTGCTTCGGGGGGTAGCTACGAGCAGTACTTC.

This clonotype was picked up many times. This rearrangement joins TRBV20-1 to TRBJ1-5, with TRBD1 as a possible D gene (5 bases). CDR1 is DFQATT, CDR2 SNEGSKA, per germline (reference sequence). V shed 6 bases and J shed 0 bases, with 12 bases lying between them. The CDR3 runs to 14 residues. CDR3 protein: CSARGVYSNQPQHF. The CDR3 nucleotides read TGCAGTGCCCGGGGGGTGTATAGCAATCAGCCCCAGCATTTT.